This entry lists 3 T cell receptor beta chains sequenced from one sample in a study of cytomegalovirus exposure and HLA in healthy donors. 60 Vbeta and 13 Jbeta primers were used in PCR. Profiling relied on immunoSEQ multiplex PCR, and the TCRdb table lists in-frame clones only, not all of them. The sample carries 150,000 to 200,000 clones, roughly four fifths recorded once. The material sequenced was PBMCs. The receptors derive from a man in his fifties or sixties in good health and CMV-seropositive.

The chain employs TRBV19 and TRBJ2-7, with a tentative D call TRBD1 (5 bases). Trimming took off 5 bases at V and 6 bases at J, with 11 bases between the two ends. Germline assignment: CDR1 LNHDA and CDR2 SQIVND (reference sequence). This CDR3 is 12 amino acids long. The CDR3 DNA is TGTGCCAGTAGTGCCCAGGGATCCGAGCAGTACTTC. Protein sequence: CASSAQGSEQYF.

CDR3: CASSKALLSQSGANVLTF. Here the CDR3 DNA reads TGTGCCAGCAGCAAAGCGCTTTTGAGTCAATCTGGGGCCAACGTCCTGACTTTC. This sequence joins TRBV21-1 and TRBJ2-6; whether TRBD2, the table's D call, matches the DNA was not checked. TRBV21-1 is tagged as a pseudogene. The CDR3 length is 18 residues.

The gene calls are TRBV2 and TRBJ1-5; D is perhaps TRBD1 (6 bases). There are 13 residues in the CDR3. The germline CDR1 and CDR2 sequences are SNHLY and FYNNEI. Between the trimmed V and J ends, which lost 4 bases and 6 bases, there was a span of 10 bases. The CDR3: CASSGEGVQPQHF. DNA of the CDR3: TGTGCCAGCAGTGGAGAGGGGGTTCAGCCCCAGCATTTT.